This entry lists 7 T cell receptor beta chains sequenced from one sample in a study of PD-1 blockade in classical Hodgkin lymphoma. Measured with immunoSEQ multiplex PCR; TCRdb has only the in-frame clones, and not every one. The table includes 80,000 to 100,000 clones, about 92% detected once. Time point in this sample: cycle 4 day 1 (C4D1), after 6 weeks of nivolumab. All patients experienced relapse after autologous stem cell transplantation, and brentuximab vedotin exposure was variable. Sequenced material: peripheral blood mononuclear cells (PBMCs), taken before the fourth cycle of nivolumab. These receptor sequences come from a human donor with classical Hodgkin lymphoma.

The CDR3 coding sequence is TGTGCCAGCAGTTTTACGGGGTGGGAGACCCAGTACTTC. This encodes CASSFTGWETQYF. The chain uses TRBV28 and TRBJ2-5, with a possible D match to TRBD2 (5 bases). The germline V gene encodes CDR1 MDHEN and CDR2 SYDVKM. Trimming pared 3 bases from V and 5 bases from J, leaving 10 bases between. The CDR3 is 13 residues long.

The chain joins TRBV2 to TRBJ2-5; 11 bases match TRBD2. CDR3 length: 15 amino acids. J gave up 0 bases and V 4 bases, and 1 base lay outside the gene matches. The germline V gene encodes CDR1 SNHLY and CDR2 FYNNEI. DNA of the CDR3: TGTGCCAGCAGTGTGGGACTAGCGGACCAAGAGACCCAGTACTTC. Translation gives CASSVGLADQETQYF.

The chain couples TRBV4-2 to TRBJ2-2; no definite D call. CDR1 and CDR2 from the germline V gene are LGHNA and YNFKEQ. The CDR3 sequence is 15 residues long. Trimming took 0 bases from V and 2 from J, leaving 7 bases between them. The CDR3 is CASSQDELNTGELFF. The CDR3 DNA reads as TGTGCCAGCAGCCAAGACGAGTTAAACACCGGGGAGCTGTTTTTT.

V is TRBV9 and J is TRBJ1-1; 8 bases match TRBD1. V trimming: 3 bases; J trimming: 1 base; junction bases outside the gene matches: 2. Germline assignment: CDR1 SGDLS and CDR2 YYNGEE. There are 14 residues in the CDR3. CDR3 protein: CASSDGTGNTEAFF. The CDR3 nucleotides are TGTGCCAGCAGCGATGGGACAGGGAACACTGAAGCTTTCTTT. The full variable domain, rest sourced from reference TRBV9 and TRBJ1-1, is DSGVTQTPKHLITATGQRVTLRCSPRSGDLSVYWYQQSLDQGLQFLIQYYNGEERAKGNILERFSAQQFPDLHSELNLSSLELGDSALYFCASSDGTGNTEAFFGQGTRLTVV.

The chain couples TRBV30 to TRBJ2-2, with D possibly being TRBD2 (6 bases). Trimming cost V 4 bases and J 7 bases, with 10 bases left between them. CDR3 length equals 12 residues. CDR1 is GTSNPN and CDR2 is SVGIG in the germline V gene (reference sequence). As DNA, the CDR3 is TGTGCCTGGACAGGGAGGATCGGGGAGCTGTTTTTT. Translated: CAWTGRIGELFF.

This CDR3 is CASSHLGTGDYEQYF. CDR3 nucleotides: TGCGCCAGCAGCCACCTCGGGACAGGGGATTACGAGCAGTACTTC. This chain joins TRBV4-1 and TRBJ2-7; 10 nucleotides agree with TRBD1. This CDR3 spans 15 amino acids. In germline, CDR1 is MGHRA, CDR2 YSYEKL. The junction had 6 bases not matched to a gene; V was cut back by 3 bases and J by 4 bases.

The chain combines TRBV7-8 with TRBJ2-3, with D perhaps matching TRBD1 (5 bases). The CDR3 runs 17 residues. V was pared by 6 bases and J by 4 bases, with 23 bases between. The germline CDR1 and CDR2 sequences are SGHVS and FQNEAQ. CDR3 DNA: TGTGCCAGCAGTCCCCTATTGAGGTCAGGGTGGCCAGATACGCAGTATTTT. Protein sequence: CASSPLLRSGWPDTQYF.